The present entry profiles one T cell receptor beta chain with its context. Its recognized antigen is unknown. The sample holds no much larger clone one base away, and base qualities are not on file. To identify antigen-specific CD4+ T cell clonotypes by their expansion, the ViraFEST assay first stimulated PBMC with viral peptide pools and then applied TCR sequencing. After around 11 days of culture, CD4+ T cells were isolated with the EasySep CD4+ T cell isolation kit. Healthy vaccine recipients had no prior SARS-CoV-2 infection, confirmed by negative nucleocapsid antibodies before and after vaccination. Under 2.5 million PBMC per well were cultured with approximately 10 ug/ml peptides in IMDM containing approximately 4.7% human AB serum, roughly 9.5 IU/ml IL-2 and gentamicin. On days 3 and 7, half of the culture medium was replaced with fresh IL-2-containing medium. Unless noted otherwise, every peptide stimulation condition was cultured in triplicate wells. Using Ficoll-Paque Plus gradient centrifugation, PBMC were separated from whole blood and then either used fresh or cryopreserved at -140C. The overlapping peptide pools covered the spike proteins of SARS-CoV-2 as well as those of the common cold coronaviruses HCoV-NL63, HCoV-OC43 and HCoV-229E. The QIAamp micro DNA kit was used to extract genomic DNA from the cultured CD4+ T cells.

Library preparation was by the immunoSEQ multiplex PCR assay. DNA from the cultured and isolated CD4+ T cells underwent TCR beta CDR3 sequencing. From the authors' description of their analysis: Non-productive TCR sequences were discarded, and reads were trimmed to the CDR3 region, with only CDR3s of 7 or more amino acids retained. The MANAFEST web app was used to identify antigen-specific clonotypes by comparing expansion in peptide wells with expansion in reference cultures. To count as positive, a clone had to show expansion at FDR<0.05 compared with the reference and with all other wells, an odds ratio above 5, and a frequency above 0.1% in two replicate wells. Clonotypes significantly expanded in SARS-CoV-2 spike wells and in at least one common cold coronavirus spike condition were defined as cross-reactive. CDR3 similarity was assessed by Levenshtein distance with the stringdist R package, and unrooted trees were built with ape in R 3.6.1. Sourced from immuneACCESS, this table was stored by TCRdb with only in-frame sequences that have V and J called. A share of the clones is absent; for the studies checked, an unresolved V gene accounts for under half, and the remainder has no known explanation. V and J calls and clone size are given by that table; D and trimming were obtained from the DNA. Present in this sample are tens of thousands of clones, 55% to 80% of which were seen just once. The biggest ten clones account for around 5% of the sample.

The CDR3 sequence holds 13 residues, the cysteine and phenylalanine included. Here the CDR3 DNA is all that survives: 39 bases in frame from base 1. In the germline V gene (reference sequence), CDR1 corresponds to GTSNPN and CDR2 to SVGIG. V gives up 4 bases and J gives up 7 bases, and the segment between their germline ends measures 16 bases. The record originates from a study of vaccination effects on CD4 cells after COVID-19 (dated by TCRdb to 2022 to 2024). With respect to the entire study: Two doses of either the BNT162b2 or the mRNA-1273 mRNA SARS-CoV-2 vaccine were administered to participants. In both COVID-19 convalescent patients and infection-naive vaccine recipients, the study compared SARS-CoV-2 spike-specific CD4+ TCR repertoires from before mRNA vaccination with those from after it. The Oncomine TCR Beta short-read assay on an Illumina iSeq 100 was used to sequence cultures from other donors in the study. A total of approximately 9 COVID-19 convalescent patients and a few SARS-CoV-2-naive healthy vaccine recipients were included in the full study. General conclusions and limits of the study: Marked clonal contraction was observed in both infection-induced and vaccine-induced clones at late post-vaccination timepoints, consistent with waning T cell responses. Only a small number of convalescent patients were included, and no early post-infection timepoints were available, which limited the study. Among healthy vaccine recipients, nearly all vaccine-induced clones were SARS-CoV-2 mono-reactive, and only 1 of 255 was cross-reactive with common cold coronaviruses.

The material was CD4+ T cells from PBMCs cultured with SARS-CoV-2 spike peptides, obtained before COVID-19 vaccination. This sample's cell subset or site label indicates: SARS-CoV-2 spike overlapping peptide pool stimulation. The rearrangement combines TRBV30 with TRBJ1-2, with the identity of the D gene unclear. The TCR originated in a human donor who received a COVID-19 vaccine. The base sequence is TGTGCCTGGAACCCAAGTGGGTGGAGTGGCTACACCTTC. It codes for CAWNPSGWSGYTF.